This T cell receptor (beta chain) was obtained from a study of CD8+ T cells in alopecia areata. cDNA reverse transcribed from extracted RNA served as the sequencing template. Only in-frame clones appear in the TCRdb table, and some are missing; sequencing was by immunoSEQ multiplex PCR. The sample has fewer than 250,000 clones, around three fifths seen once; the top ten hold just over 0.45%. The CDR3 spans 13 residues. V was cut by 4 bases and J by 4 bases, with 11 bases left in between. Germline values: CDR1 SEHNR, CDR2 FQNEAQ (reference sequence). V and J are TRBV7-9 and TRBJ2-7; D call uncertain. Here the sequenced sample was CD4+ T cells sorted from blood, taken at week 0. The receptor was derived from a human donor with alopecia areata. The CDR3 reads CASSSSDRYEQYF. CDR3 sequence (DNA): TGTGCCAGCAGCTCCTCGGACCGATACGAGCAGTACTTC.